This T cell receptor beta chain emerged from a study of T-cell reconstitution after alpha-beta-depleted transplantation in children. Whole-study findings and limits: One year after transplant, T-cell counts and diversity came mostly from newly produced T cells.

A few counts support this clonotype. The antigen is unknown. In germline, CDR1 is DFQATT, CDR2 SNEGSKA (reference sequence). The CDR3 totals 16 residues. After removal of 6 bases from V and 5 bases from J, the junction contained 14 bases not matched to a gene. Preparation of the TCRbeta library was carried out with unique molecular identifiers. TCRdb ran MiXCR on the PCR reads and lists one entry per CDR3 protein. The sample has roughly 310,000 distinct CDR3 sequences; over 20% are singletons. The sequence was obtained from a male patient between 5 and 17 years old who had a stem cell transplant for acute lymphoblastic leukemia, so the T cells may come from the graft donor. V and J are TRBV20-1 and TRBJ2-1, with 9 positions matching TRBD2. The material sequenced was PBMCs, mostly from graft donor cells, taken 180 days after TCRalphabeta/CD19-depleted stem cell transplant. In nucleotides, the CDR3 is TGCAGTGCCCCCCAGGCGGGAGGGAGAGGGAACAATGAGCAGTTCTTC. Encoded protein: CSAPQAGGRGNNEQFF.